This paragraph covers one T cell receptor beta chain sequence. No antigen is known for it. The data originate from a study of lymphopenia after photon versus proton radiotherapy. Study outcomes and limitations: Proton therapy kept repertoires fairly stable, unlike photons, which gained effector/memory cells.

Data came from immunoSEQ multiplex PCR; TCRdb stores just in-frame clones and leaves some out. Among some 70,000 clones listed, about 90% were seen once. The ends lost 2 bases at V and 7 bases at J; junction bases unmatched: 8. This CDR3 region has 16 residues. Germline V gene data show CDR1 as SNHLY and CDR2 as FYNNEI. Here the sequenced sample was peripheral blood, taken from a patient treated with proton-based radiotherapy. The chain recombines TRBV2 with TRBJ2-1; 10 bases map to TRBD2. This receptor was taken from an elderly man with esophageal cancer. This chain's CDR3 is CASSERQAGGFNEQFF. DNA of the CDR3: TGTGCCAGCAGTGAACGCCAAGCGGGGGGGTTTAATGAGCAGTTCTTC.